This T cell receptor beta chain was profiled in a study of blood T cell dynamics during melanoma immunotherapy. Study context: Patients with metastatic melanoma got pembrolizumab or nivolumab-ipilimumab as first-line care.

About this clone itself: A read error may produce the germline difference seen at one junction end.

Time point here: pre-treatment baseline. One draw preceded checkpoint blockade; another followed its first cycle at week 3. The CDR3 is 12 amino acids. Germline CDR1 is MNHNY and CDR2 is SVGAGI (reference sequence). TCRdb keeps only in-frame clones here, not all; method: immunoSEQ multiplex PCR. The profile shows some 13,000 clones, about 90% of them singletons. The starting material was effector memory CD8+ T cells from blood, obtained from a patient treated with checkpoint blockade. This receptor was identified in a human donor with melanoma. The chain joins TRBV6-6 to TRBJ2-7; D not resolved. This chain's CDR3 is CASSQRHYAQYF. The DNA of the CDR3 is TGTGCCAGCAGCCAGCGACATTACGCGCAGTACTTC.